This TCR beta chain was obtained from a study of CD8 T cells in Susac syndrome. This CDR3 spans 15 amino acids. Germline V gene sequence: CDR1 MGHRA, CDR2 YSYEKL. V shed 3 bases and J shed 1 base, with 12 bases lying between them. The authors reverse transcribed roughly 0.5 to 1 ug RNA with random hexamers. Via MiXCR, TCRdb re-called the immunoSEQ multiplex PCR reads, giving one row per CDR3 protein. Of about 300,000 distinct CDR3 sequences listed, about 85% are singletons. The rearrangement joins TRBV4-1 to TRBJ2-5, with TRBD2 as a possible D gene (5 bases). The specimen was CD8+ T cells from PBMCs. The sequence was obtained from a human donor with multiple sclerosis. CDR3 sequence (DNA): TGCGCCAGCAGCCAGAGGGAGTTAGCCCAAGAGACCCAGTACTTC. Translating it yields CASSQRELAQETQYF.